This T cell receptor (beta chain) appears in the sequencing data of a study of radiotherapy plus CTLA-4 blockade in lung cancer. The CDR3 runs 15 residues. V was pared by 0 bases and J by 2 bases, with 12 bases between. From germline, CDR1 is SGHRS and CDR2 YFSETQ. The table came from immunoSEQ multiplex PCR; TCRdb's copy has only in-frame clones and leaves some out. The sample carries 50,000 to 70,000 clones, 77% recorded once. This clone was observed a handful of times. This sequence originates from a human donor with non-small cell lung cancer who had a partial response to radiotherapy plus ipilimumab. The rearrangement links TRBV5-1 to TRBJ2-7, with D tentatively TRBD1 (6 bases). This material consisted of peripheral blood, taken from a patient treated with radiotherapy plus ipilimumab. The DNA of the CDR3 is TGCGCCAGCAGCTTGGTTCGGACAGACACCTACGAGCAGTACTTC. Its protein product is CASSLVRTDTYEQYF.